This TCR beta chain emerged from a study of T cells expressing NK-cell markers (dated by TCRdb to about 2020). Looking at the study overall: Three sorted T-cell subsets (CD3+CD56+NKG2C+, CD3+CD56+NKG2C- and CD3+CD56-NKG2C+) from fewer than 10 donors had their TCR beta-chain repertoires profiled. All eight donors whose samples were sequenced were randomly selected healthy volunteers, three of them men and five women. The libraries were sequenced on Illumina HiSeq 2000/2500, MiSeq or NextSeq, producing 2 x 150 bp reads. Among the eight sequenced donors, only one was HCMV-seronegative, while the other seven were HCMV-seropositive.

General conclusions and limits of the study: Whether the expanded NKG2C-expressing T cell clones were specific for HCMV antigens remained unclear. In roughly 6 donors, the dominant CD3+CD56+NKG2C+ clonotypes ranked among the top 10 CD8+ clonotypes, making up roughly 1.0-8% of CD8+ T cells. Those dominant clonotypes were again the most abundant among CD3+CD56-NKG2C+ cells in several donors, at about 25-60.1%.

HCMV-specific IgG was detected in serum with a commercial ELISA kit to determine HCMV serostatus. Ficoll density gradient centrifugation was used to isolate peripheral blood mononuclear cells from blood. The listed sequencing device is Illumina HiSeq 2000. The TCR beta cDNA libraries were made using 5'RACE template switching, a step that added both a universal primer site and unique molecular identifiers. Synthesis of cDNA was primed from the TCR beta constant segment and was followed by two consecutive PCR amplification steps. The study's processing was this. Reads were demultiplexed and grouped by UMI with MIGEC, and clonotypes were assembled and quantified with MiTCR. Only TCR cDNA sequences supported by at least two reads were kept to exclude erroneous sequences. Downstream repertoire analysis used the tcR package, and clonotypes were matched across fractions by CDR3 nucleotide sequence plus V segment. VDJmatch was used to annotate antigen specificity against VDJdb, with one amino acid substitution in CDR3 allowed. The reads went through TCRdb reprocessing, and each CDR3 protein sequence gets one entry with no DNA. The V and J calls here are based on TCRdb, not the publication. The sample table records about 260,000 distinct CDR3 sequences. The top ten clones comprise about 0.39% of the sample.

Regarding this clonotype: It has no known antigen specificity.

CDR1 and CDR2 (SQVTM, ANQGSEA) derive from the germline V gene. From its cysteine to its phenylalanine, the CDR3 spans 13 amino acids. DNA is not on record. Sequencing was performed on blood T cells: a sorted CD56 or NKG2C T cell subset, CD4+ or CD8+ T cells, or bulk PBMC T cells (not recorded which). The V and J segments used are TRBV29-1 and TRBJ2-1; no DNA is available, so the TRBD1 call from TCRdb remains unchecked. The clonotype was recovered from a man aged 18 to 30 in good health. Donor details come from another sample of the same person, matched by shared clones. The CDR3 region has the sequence CSVAWGGVDEQFF.